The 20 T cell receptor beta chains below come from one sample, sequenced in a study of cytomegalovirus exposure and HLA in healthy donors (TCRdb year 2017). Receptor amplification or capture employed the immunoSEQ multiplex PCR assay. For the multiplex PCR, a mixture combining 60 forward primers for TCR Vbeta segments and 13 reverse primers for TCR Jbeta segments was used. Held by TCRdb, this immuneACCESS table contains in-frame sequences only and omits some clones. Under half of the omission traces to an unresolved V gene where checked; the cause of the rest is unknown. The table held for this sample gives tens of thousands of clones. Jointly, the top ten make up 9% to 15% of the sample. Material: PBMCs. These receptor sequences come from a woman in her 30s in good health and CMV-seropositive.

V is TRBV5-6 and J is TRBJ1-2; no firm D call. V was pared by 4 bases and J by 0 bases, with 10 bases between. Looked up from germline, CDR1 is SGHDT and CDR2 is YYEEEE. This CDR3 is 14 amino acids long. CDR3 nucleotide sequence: TGTGCCAGCAGCCTCGGAGGGACTAACTATGGCTACACCTTC. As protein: CASSLGGTNYGYTF.

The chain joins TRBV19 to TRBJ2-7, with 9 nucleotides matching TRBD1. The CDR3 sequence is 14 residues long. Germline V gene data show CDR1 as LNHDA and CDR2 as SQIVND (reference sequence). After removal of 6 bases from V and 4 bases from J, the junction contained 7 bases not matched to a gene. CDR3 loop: CASSAGTGLYEQYF. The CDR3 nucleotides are TGTGCCAGTAGCGCCGGGACAGGGTTATACGAGCAGTACTTC.

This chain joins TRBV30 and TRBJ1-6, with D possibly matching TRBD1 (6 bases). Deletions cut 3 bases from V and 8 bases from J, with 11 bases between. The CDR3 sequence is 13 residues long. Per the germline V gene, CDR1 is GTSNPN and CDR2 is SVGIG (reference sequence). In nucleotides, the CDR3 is TGTGCCTGGAGAAGACAGGCAGATTCACCCCTCCACTTT. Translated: CAWRRQADSPLHF.

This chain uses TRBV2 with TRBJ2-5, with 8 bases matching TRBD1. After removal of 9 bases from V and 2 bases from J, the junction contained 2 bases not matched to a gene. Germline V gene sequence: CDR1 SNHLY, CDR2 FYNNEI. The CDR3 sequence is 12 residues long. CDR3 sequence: CASQGAQETQYF. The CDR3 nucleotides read TGTGCCAGTCAGGGGGCGCAAGAGACCCAGTACTTC.

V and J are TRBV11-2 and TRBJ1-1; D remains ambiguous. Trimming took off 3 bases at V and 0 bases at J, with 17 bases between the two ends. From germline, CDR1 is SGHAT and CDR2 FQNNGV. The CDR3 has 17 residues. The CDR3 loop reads CASSFWSVREMNTEAFF. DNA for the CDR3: TGTGCCAGCAGCTTTTGGTCCGTGCGTGAGATGAACACTGAAGCTTTCTTT.

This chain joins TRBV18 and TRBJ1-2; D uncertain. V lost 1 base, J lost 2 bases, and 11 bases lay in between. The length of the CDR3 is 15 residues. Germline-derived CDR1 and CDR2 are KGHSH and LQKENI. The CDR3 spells CASSPQFAQNYGYTF. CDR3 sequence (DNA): TGTGCCAGCTCACCACAGTTCGCACAGAACTATGGCTACACCTTC. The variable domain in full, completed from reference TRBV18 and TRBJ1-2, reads NAGVMQNPRHLVRRRGQEARLRCSPMKGHSHVYWYRQLPEEGLKFMVYLQKENIIDESGMPKERFSAEFPKEGPSILRIQQVVRGDSAAYFCASSPQFAQNYGYTFGSGTRLTVV.

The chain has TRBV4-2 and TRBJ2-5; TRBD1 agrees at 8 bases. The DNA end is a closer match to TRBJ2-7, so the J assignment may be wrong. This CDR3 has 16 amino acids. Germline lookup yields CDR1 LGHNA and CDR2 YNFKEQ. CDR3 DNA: TGTGCCAGCAGCCGTCCCGAGGACAGGGCAACCTACGAGCAGTACTTC. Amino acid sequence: CASSRPEDRATYEQYF.

The CDR3 nucleotides are TGTGCCAGCATAGGGACTAGCGGGGGGGCGGGCAATGAGCAGTTCTTC. It encodes CASIGTSGGAGNEQFF. The V gene is TRBV4-2, the J gene TRBJ2-1; TRBD2 matches 16 bases. Trimming cost V 7 bases and J 6 bases; bases outside gene matches: 6. Looked up from germline, CDR1 is LGHNA and CDR2 is YNFKEQ. The CDR3 contains 16 residues.

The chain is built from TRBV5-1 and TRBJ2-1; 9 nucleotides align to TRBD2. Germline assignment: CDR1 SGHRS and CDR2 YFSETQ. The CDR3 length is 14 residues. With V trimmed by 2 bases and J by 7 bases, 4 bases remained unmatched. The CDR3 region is CASSFLAGSNEQFF. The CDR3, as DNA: TGCGCCAGCAGCTTCCTAGCGGGAAGTAATGAGCAGTTCTTC.

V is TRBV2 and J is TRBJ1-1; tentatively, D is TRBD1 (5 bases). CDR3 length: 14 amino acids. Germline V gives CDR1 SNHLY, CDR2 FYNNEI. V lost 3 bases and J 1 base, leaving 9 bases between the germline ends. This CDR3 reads CASSEGEANTEAFF. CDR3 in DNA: TGTGCCAGCAGTGAGGGGGAGGCGAACACTGAAGCTTTCTTT.

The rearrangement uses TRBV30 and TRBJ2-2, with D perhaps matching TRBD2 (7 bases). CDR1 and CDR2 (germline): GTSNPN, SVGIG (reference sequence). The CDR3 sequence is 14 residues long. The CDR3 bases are TGTGCGGGGGGGCTCCACACGAACACCGGGGAGCTGTTTTTT. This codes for CAGGLHTNTGELFF.

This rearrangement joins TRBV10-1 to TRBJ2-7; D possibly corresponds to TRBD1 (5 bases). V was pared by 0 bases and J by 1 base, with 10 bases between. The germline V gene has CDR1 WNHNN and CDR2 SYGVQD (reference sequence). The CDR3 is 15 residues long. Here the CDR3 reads CASSESPGQSYEQYF. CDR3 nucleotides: TGCGCCAGCAGTGAGTCTCCAGGGCAATCCTACGAGCAGTACTTC.

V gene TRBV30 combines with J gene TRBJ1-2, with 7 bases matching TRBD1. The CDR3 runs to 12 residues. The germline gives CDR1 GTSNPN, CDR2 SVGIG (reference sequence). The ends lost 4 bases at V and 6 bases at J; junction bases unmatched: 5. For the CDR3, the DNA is TGTGCCTGGAATGACAGGGTGCATGGCTACACCTTC. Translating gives CAWNDRVHGYTF.

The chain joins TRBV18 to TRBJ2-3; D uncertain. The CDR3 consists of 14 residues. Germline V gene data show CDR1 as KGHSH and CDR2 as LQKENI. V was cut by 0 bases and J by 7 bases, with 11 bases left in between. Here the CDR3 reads CASSPPSSRHTQYF. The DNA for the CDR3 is TGTGCCAGCTCACCACCGTCTAGTAGGCATACGCAGTATTTT.

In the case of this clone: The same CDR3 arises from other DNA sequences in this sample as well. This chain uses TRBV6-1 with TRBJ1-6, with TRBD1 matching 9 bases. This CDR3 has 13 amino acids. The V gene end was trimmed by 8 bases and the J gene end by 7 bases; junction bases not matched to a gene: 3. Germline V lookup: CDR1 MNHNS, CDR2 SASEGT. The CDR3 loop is CASRDRENSPLHF. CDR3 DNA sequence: TGTGCCAGCCGGGACAGGGAAAATTCACCCCTCCACTTT.

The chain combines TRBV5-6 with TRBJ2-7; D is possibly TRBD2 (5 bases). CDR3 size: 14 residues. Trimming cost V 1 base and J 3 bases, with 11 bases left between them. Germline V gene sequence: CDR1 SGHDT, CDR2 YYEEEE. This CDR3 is CASSLFGVNYEQYF. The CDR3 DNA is TGTGCCAGCAGCTTGTTCGGGGTTAACTACGAGCAGTACTTC.

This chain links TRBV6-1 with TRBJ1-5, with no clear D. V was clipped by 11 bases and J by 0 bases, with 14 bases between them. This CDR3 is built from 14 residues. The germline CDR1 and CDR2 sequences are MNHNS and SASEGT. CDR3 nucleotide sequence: TGTGCCTGCCCCGAGGGATATAGCAATCAGCCCCAGCATTTT. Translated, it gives CACPEGYSNQPQHF.

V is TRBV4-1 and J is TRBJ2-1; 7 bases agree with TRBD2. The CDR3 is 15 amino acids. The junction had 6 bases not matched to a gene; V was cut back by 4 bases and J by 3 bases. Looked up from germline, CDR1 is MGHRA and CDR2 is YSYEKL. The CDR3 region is CASSPRERGYNEQFF. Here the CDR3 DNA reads TGCGCCAGCAGCCCCCGAGAGCGGGGCTACAATGAGCAGTTCTTC.

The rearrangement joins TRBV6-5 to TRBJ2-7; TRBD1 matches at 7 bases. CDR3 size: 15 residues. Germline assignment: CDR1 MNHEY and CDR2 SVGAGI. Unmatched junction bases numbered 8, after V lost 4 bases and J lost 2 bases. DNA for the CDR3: TGTGCCAGCAGTTCCTTCTGGGACAGACCCTACGAGCAGTACTTC. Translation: CASSSFWDRPYEQYF.

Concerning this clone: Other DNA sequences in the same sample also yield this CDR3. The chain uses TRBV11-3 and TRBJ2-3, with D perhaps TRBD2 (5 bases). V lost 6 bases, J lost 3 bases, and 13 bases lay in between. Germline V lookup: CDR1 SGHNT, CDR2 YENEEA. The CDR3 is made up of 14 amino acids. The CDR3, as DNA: TGTGCCAGCAGTCCTGGTCGGGGAACAGATACGCAGTATTTT. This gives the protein CASSPGRGTDTQYF.